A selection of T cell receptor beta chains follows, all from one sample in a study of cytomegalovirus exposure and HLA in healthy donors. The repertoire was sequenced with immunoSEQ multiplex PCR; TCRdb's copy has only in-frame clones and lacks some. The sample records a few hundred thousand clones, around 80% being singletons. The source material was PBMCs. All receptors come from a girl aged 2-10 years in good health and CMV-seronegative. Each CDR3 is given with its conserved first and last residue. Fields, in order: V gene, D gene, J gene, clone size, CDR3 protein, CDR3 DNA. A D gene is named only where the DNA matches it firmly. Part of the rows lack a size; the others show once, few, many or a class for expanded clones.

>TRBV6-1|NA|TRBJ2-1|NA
CATSTEPLGEQFF
TGTGCCACTAGTACCGAACCTCTCGGTGAGCAGTTCTTC
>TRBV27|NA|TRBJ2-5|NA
CASSPGLYEETQYF
TGTGCCAGCAGTCCCGGACTGTACGAAGAGACCCAGTACTTC
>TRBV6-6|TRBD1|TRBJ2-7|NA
CASSRGGQGYEQYF
TGTGCCAGCAGCCGCGGTGGACAGGGGTACGAGCAGTACTTC
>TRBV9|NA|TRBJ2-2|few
CASSAGQGGELFF
TGTGCCAGCAGTGCTGGGCAGGGTGGGGAGCTGTTTTTT
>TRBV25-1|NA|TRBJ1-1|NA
CASSEKRGTEAFF
TGTGCCAGCAGTGAAAAGCGTGGGACTGAAGCTTTCTTT
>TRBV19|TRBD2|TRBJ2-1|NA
CASSLRTSGRAGEQFF
TGTGCCAGTAGTCTCAGGACTAGCGGGAGGGCCGGAGAGCAGTTCTTC
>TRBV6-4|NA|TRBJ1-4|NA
CASSVPQGEGTNEKLFF
TGTGCCAGCAGTGTCCCTCAGGGTGAAGGAACTAATGAAAAACTGTTTTTT
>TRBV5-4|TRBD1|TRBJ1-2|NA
CASSPGTAYGYTF
TGTGCCAGCAGCCCGGGGACAGCCTATGGCTACACCTTC
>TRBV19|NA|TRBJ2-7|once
CASSATGSNEQYF
TGTGCCAGTAGTGCTACAGGTTCCAACGAGCAGTACTTC
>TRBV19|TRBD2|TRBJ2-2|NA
CASSPLAGVTGELFF
TGTGCCAGTAGTCCTCTTGCGGGGGTGACCGGGGAGCTGTTTTTT
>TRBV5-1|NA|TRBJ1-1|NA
CASSFTGENTEAFF
TGCGCCAGCAGCTTCACCGGGGAGAACACTGAAGCTTTCTTT
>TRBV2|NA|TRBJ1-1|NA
CASSRQTNTEAFF
TGTGCCAGCAGCAGACAGACTAACACTGAAGCTTTCTTT
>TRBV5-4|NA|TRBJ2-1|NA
CASSLGGGQGMGSYNEQFF
TGTGCCAGCAGCTTGGGGGGTGGCCAGGGAATGGGCTCCTACAATGAGCAGTTCTTC
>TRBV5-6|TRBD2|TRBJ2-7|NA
CASSLLLSGARYEQYF
TGTGCCAGCAGCTTGCTGCTTAGCGGGGCCCGCTACGAGCAGTACTTC
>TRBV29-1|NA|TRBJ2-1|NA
CSVEDNNNEQFF
TGCAGCGTTGAAGACAACAACAATGAGCAGTTCTTC
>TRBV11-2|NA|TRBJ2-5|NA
CASSFSRGLGEQYF
TGTGCCAGCAGCTTCAGTAGGGGACTTGGAGAGCAGTACTTC
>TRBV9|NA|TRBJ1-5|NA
CASSVRGNQPQHF
TGTGCCAGCAGCGTCAGGGGCAATCAGCCCCAGCATTTT
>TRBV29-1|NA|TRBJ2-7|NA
CSVGTTYEQYF
TGCAGCGTCGGGACAACCTACGAGCAGTACTTC
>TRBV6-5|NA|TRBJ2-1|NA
CASSYSIGEINEQFF
TGTGCCAGCAGTTACTCGATCGGAGAAATCAATGAGCAGTTCTTC
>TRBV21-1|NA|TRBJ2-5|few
CASSKSQGPVAETQYF
TGTGCCAGCAGCAAAAGTCAGGGCCCCGTAGCAGAGACCCAGTACTTC
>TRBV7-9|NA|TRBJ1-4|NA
CASSLGRERREKLFF
TGTGCCAGCAGCTTGGGGAGGGAAAGGAGAGAAAAACTGTTTTTT
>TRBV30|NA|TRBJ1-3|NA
CARGRAGHTIYF
TGTGCCCGGGGTAGAGCTGGACACACCATATATTTT
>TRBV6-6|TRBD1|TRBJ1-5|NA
CASSYGTASNQPQHF
TGTGCCAGCAGTTACGGGACAGCTAGCAATCAGCCCCAGCATTTT
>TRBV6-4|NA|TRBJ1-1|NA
CASSRSQGITEAFF
TGTGCCAGCTCGCGGTCCCAGGGAATCACTGAAGCTTTCTTT
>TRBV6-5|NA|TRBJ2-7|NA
CASSPRSGDYEQYF
TGTGCCAGCAGTCCGAGGTCCGGGGACTACGAGCAGTACTTC
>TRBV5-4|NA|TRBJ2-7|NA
CASSLGGGEQYF
TGTGCCAGCAGCTTGGGAGGGGGCGAGCAGTACTTC
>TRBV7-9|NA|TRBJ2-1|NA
CASSLVPGEQFF
TGTGCCAGCAGCTTAGTGCCGGGTGAGCAGTTCTTC
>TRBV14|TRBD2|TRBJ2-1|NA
CASSQIRTSLFF
TGTGCCAGCAGCCAAATCAGGACTAGTTTATTCTTC
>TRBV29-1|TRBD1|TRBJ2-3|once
CSVGARGWDRDRPTDTQYF
TGCAGCGTTGGGGCCCGTGGATGGGACCGGGACAGACCCACAGATACGCAGTATTTT
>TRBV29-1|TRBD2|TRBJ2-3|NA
CSVGRAGATQYF
TGCAGCGTTGGCCGGGCGGGAGCCACGCAGTATTTT
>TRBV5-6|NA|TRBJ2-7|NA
CASSSGVEQYF
TGTGCCAGCAGCTCGGGGGTCGAGCAGTACTTC
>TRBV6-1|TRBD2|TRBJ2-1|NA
CASSVILAGGPDEQFF
TGTGCCAGCAGTGTAATACTAGCGGGGGGGCCGGATGAGCAGTTCTTC
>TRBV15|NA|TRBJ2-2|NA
CATSRNSAGELFF
TGTGCCACCAGCAGAAATTCCGCCGGGGAGCTGTTTTTT
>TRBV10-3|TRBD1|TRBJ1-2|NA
CAIVADRGYGYTF
TGTGCCATCGTCGCCGACAGGGGATATGGCTACACCTTC
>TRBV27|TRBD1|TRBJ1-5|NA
CASSLRAALGQGRNQPQHF
TGTGCCAGCAGTTTGAGGGCCGCACTGGGACAGGGGAGAAATCAGCCCCAGCATTTT
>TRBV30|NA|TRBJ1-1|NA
CAWSVMNTEAFF
TGTGCCTGGAGTGTCATGAACACTGAAGCTTTCTTT
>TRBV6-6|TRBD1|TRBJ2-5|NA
CASRPDRVGQETQYF
TGTGCCAGCAGGCCCGACAGGGTGGGCCAAGAGACCCAGTACTTC
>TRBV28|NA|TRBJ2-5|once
CASSLGLRTTDTSETQYF
TGTGCCAGCAGTTTAGGTTTGAGGACTACAGACACCTCGGAGACCCAGTACTTC
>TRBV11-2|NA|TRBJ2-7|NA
CASSLGGAEQYF
TGTGCCAGCAGCTTAGGCGGGGCCGAGCAGTACTTC
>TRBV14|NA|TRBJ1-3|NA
CASSQDLLSGNTIYF
TGTGCCAGCAGCCAAGACCTCTTGAGTGGAAACACCATATATTTT
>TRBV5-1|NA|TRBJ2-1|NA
CASSLGASGAYNEQFF
TGCGCCAGCAGCTTGGGGGCCTCCGGGGCCTACAATGAGCAGTTCTTC
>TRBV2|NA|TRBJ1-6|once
CASSELRDSPLHF
TGTGCCAGCAGTGAACTTCGGGATTCACCCCTCCACTTT
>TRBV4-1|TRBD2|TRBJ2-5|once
CASSPPRRGESEETQYF
TGCGCCAGCAGCCCTCCCCGACGGGGGGAATCCGAAGAGACCCAGTACTTC
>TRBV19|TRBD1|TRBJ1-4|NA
CASSTRGDGPNEKLFF
TGTGCCAGTAGTACCAGGGGGGACGGACCTAATGAAAAACTGTTTTTT
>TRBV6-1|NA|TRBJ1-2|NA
CASSPQGLDGYTF
TGTGCCAGCAGTCCACAGGGTTTGGATGGCTACACCTTC
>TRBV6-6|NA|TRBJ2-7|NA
CASSYSRAYEQYF
TGTGCCAGCAGTTACTCCCGAGCCTACGAGCAGTACTTC
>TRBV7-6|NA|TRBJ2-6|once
CASSFRLDTGANVLTF
TGTGCCAGCAGCTTTAGACTGGACACTGGGGCCAACGTCCTGACTTTC
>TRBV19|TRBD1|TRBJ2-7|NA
CASSNRGQGAYEQYF
TGTGCCAGTAGTAACCGGGGACAGGGGGCTTACGAGCAGTACTTC
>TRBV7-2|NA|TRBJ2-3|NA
CASLESGFPTDTQYF
TGTGCCAGCTTAGAGAGCGGGTTCCCTACAGATACGCAGTATTTT
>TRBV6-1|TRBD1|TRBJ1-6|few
CASSEIGTGDSPLHF
TGTGCCAGCAGTGAAATAGGGACAGGGGATTCACCCCTCCACTTT
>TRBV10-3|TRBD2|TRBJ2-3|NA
CAISPSGATDTQYF
TGTGCCATCAGTCCTAGCGGGGCCACAGATACGCAGTATTTT
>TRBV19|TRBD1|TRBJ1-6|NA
CASSMEDRGNSPLHF
TGTGCCAGTAGTATGGAGGACAGGGGTAATTCACCCCTCCACTTT
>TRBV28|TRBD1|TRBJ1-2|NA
CASSFPGQGSHGYTF
TGTGCCAGCAGTTTTCCGGGACAGGGGAGTCATGGCTACACCTTC